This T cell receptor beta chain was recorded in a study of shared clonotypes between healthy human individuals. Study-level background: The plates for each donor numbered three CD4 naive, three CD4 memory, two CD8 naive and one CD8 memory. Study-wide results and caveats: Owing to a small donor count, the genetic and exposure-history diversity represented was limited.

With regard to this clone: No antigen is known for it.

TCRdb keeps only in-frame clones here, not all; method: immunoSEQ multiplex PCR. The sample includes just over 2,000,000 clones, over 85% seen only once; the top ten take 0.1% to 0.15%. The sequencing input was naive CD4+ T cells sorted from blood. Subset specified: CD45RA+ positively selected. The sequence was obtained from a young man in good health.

The CDR3 region is CASSPYGRAYEQYF. The DNA for the CDR3 is TGTGCCAGCAGCCCGTACGGGAGGGCCTACGAGCAGTACTTC. The chain has TRBV9 and TRBJ2-7, with TRBD2 matching over 8 bases. V dropped 4 bases and J dropped 2; count of bases not matched to a gene: 5. There are 14 residues in the CDR3. Germline-derived CDR1 and CDR2 are SGDLS and YYNGEE.